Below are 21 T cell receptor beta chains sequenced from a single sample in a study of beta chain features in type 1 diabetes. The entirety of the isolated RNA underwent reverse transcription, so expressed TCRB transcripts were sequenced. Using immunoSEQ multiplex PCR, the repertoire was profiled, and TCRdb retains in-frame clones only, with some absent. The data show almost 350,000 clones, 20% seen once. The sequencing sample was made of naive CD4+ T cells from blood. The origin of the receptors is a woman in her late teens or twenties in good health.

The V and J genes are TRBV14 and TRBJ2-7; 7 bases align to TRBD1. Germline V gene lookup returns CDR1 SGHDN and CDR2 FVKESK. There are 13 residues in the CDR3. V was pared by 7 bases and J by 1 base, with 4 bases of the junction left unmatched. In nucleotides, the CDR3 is TGTGCCAGCAACCACAGGGGTTCCTACGAGCAGTACTTC. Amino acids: CASNHRGSYEQYF.

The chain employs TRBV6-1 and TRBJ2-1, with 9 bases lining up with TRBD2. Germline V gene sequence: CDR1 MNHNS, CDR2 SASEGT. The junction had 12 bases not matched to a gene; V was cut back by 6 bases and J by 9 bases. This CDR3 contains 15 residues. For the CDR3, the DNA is TGTGCCAGCAGAACCCAGCGGGGGGACTCCACTGAGCAGTTCTTC. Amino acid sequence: CASRTQRGDSTEQFF.

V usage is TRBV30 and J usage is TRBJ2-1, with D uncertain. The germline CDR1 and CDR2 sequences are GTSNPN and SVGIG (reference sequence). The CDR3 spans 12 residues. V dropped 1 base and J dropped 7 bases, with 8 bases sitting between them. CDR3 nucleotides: TGTGCCTGGAGTGCTTCGTCTAATGAGCAGTTCTTC. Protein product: CAWSASSNEQFF. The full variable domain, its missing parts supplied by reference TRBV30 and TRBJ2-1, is SQTIHQWPATLVQPVGSPLSLECTVEGTSNPNLYWYRQAAGRGLQLLFYSVGIGQISSEVPQNLSASRPQDRQFILSSKKLLLSDSGFYLCAWSASSNEQFFGPGTRLTVL.

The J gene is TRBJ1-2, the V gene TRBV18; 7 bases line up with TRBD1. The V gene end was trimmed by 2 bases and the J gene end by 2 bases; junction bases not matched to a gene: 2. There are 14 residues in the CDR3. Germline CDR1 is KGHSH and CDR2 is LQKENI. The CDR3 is CASSPGTANYGYTF. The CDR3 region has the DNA TGTGCCAGCTCACCAGGGACAGCGAACTATGGCTACACCTTC.

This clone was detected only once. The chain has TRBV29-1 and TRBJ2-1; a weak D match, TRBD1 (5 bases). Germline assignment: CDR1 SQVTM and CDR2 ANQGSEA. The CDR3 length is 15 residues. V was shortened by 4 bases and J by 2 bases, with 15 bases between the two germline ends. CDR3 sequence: CSVGSGREAYNEQFF. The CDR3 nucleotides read TGCAGCGTTGGGTCAGGCAGGGAAGCCTACAATGAGCAGTTCTTC.

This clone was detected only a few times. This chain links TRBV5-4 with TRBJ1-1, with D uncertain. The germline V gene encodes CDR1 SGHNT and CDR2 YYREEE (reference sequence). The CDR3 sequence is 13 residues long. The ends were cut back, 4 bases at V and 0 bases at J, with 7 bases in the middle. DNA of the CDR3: TGTGCCAGCAGCCGTATCCTGAACACTGAAGCTTTCTTT. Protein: CASSRILNTEAFF. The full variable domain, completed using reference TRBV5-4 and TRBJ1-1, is ETGVTQSPTHLIKTRGQQVTLRCSSQSGHNTVSWYQQALGQGPQFIFQYYREEENGRGNFPPRFSGLQFPNYSSELNVNALELDDSALYLCASSRILNTEAFFGQGTRLTVV.

The CDR3 DNA reads TGTGCCAGCAGTACGTCCGGGACTGCTTATGGCTACACCTTC. The encoded protein is CASSTSGTAYGYTF. This sequence joins TRBV28 and TRBJ1-2, with a possible D match to TRBD1 (5 bases). V dropped 5 bases and J dropped 5 bases, with 15 bases sitting between them. The CDR3 length is 14 residues. The germline V gene encodes CDR1 MDHEN and CDR2 SYDVKM.

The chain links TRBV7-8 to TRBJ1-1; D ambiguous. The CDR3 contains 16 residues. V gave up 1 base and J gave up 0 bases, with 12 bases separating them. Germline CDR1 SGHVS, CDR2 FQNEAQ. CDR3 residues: CASSLGWRAMNTEAFF. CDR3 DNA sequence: TGTGCCAGCAGCTTAGGATGGCGGGCCATGAACACTGAAGCTTTCTTT.

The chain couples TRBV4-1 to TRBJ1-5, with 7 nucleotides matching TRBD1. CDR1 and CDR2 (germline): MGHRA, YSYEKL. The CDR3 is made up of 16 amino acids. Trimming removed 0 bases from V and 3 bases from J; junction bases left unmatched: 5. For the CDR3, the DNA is TGCGCCAGCAGCCAAGATCCGACAGGGTACAATCAGCCCCAGCATTTT. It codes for CASSQDPTGYNQPQHF.

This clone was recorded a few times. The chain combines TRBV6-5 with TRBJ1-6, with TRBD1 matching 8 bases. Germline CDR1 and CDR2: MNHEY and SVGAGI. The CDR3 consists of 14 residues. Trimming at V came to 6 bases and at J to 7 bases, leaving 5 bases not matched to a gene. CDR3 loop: CASSRRQGNSPLHF. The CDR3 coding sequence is TGTGCCAGCAGCCGCCGACAGGGGAATTCACCCCTCCACTTT.

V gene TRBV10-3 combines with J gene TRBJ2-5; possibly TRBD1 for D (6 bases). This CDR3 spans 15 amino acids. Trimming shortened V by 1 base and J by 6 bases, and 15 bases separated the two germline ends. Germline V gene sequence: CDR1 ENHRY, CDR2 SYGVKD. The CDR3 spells CAISELTRDTKTQYF. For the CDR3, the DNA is TGTGCCATCAGTGAGTTAACCCGGGACACGAAGACCCAGTACTTC.

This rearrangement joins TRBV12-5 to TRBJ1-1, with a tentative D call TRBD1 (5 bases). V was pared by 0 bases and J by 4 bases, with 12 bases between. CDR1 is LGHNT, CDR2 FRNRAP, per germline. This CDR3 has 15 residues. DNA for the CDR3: TGTGCTAGTGGTTTGGTACCCGGAGGGACCACTGAAGCTTTCTTT. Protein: CASGLVPGGTTEAFF.

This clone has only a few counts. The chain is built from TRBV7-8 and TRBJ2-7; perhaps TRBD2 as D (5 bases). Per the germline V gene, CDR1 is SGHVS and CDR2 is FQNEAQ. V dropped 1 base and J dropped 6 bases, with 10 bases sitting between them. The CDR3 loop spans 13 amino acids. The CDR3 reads CASSLVTGVEQYF. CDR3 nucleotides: TGTGCCAGCAGCTTAGTGACCGGGGTCGAGCAGTACTTC.

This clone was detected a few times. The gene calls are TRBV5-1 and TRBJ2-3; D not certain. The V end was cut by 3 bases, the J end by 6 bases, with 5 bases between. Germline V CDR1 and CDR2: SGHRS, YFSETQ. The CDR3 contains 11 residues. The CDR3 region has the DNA TGCGCCAGCAGCTCTGTGGATACGCAGTATTTT. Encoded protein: CASSSVDTQYF.

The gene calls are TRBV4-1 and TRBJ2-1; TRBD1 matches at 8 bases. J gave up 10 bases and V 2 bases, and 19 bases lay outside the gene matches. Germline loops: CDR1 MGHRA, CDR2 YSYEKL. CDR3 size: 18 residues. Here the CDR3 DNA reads TGCGCCAGCAGCCAAAACTTAAGAAGGGGACAGGTTCCCACCGAGCAGTTCTTC. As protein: CASSQNLRRGQVPTEQFF.

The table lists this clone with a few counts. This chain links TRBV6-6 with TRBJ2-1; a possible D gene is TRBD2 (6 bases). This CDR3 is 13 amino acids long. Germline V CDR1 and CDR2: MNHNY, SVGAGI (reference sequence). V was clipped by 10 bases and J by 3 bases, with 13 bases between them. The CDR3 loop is CAIAGPNYNEQFF. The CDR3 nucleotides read TGTGCCATCGCGGGACCGAACTACAATGAGCAGTTCTTC.

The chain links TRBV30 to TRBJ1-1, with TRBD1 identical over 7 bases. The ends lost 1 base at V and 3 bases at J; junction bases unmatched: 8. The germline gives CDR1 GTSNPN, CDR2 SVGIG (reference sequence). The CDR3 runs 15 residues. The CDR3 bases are TGTGCCTGGAGTGATATGTACCAGGGGGACACTGAAGCTTTCTTT. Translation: CAWSDMYQGDTEAFF.

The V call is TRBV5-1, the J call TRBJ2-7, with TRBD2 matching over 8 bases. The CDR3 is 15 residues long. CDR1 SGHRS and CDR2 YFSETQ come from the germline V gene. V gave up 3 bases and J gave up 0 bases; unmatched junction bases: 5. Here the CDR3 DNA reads TGCGCCAGCAGCTCGCGGGGGGAGTCCTCCTACGAGCAGTACTTC. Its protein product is CASSSRGESSYEQYF. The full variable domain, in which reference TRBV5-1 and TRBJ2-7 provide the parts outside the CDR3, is KAGVTQTPRYLIKTRGQQVTLSCSPISGHRSVSWYQQTPGQGLQFLFEYFSETQRNKGNFPGRFSGRQFSNSRSEMNVSTLELGDSALYLCASSSRGESSYEQYFGPGTRLTVT.

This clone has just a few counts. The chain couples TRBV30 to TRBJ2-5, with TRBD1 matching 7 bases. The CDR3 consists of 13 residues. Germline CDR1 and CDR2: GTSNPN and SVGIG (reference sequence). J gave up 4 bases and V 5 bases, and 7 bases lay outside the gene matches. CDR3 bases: TGTGCCTGGGGACAGGTGAGGGGAGAGACCCAGTACTTC. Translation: CAWGQVRGETQYF.

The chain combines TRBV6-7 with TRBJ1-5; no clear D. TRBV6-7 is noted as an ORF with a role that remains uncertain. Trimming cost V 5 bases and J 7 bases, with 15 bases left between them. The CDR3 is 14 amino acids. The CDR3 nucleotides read TGTGCCAGCAGTATACGGGCGGGCGGGCAGCCCCAGCATTTT. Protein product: CASSIRAGGQPQHF.

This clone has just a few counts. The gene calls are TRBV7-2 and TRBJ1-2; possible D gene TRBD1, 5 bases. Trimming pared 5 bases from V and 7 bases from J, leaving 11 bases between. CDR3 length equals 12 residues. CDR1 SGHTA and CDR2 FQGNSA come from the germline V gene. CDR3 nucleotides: TGTGCCAGCAGCCGCTCCGGGGGTGGCTACACCTTC. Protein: CASSRSGGGYTF.